This entry features one T cell receptor beta chain sequence. The sample originates from a study of blood T cell repertoires in COVID-19. About the research overall: The United States, Italy and Spain provided the acute and convalescent COVID-19 samples. Nucleic acid was either cDNA or gDNA, and it came from T cells, B-cell-depleted T cells, or PBMCs.

The CDR3 runs 15 residues. The ends were cut back, 0 bases at V and 3 bases at J, with 11 bases in the middle. Germline CDR1 SGHTA, CDR2 FQGNSA. The protocol was immunoSEQ multiplex PCR, while the TCRdb copy is restricted to in-frame clones and leaves out a portion. The sample has 150,000 to 160,000 clones, about 85% seen once; the top ten hold 0.63%. The receptor comes from a man aged 55 to 70 with COVID-19, enrolled during active disease. The J gene is TRBJ1-2, the V gene TRBV7-2, with D tentatively TRBD1 (5 bases). Sequences were obtained from peripheral blood. CDR3 region: CASSLAGGEDYGYTF. CDR3 nucleotides: TGTGCCAGCAGCTTAGCGGGAGGGGAGGACTATGGCTACACCTTC. The full variable domain, rest sourced from reference TRBV7-2 and TRBJ1-2, is GAGVSQSPSNKVTEKGKDVELRCDPISGHTALYWYRQSLGQGLEFLIYFQGNSAPDKSGLPSDRFSAERTGGSVSTLTIQRTQQEDSAVYLCASSLAGGEDYGYTFGSGTRLTVV.